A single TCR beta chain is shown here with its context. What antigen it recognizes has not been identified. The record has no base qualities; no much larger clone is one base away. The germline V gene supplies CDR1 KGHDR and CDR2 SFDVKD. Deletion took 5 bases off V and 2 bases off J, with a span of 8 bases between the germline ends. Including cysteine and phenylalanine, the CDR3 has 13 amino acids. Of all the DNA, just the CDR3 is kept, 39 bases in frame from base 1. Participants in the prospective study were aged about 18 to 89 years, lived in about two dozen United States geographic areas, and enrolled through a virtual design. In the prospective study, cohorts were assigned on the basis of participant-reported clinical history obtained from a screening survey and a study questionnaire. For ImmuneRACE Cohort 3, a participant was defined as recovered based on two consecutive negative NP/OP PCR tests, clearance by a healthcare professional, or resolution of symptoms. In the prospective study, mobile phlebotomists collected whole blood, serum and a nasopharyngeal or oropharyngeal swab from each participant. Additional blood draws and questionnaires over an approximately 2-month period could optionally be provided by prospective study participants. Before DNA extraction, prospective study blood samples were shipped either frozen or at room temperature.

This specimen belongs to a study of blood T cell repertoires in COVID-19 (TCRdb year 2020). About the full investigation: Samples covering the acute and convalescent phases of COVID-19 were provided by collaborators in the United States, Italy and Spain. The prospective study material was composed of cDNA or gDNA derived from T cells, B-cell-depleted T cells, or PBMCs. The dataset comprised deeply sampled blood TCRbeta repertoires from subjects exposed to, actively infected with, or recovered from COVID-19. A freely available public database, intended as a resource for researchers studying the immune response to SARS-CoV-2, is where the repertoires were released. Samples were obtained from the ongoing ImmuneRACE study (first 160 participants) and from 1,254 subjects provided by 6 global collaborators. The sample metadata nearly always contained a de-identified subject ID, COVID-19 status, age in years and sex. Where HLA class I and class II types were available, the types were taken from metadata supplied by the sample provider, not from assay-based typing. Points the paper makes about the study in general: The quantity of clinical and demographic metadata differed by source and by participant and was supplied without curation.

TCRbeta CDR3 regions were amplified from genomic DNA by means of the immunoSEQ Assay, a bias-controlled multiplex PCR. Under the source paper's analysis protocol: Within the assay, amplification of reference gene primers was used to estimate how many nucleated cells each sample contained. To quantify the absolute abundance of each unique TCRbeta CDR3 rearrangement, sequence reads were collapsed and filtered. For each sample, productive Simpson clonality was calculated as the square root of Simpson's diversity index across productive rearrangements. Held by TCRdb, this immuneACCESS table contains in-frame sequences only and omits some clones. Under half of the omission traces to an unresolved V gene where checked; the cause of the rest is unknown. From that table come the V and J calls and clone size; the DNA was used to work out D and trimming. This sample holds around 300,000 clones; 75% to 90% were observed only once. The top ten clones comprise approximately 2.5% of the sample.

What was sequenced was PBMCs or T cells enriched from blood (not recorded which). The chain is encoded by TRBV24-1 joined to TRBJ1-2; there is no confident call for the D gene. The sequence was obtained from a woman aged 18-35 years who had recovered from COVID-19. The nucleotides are TGTGCCACCAGTGCCCACAGAAACTATGGCTACACCTTC. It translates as CATSAHRNYGYTF.